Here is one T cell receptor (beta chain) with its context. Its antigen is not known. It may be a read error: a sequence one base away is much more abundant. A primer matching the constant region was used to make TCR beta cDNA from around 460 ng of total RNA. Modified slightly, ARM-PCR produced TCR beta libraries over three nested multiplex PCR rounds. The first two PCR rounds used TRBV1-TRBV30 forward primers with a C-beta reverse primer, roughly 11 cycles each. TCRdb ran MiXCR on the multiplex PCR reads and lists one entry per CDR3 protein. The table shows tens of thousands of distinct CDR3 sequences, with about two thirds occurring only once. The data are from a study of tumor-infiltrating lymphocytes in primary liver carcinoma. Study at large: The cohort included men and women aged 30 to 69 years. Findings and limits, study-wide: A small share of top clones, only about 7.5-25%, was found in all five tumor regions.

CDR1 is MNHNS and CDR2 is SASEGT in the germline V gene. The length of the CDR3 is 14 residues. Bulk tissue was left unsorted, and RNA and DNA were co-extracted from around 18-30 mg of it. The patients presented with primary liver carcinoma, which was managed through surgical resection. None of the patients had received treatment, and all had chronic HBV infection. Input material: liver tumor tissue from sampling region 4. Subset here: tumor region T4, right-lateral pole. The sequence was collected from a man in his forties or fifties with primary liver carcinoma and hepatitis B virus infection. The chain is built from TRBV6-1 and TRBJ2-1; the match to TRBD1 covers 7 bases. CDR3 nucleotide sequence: TGTGCCAGCAGTTTCGGACAGGAAAACAAAGAGCAGTTCTTC. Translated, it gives CASSFGQENKEQFF.